Each of the 26 T cell receptor beta chains below was sequenced from the same sample in a study of control samples from healthy donors and cancer patients. Sequencing was performed with immunoSEQ multiplex PCR; in TCRdb, only in-frame clones are kept and a portion is missing. The table records about 110,000 clones, about 89% of them present only once. Sequencing was carried out using blood. These receptors came from a woman between 50 and 59 years old in good health.

This chain links TRBV5-6 with TRBJ1-4; D unresolved. CDR1 and CDR2 (germline): SGHDT, YYEEEE. This CDR3 has 13 residues. V was clipped by 4 bases and J by 8 bases, with 12 bases between them. CDR3 in DNA: TGTGCCAGCAGCACCTGGACGGTAGAAAAACTGTTTTTT. Encoded protein: CASSTWTVEKLFF.

The chain employs TRBV30 and TRBJ1-4; TRBD1 might be the D (5 bases). V was trimmed by 2 bases and J by 2 bases, leaving 9 bases between them. The CDR3 spans 14 residues. CDR1 is GTSNPN and CDR2 is SVGIG in the germline V gene (reference sequence). CDR3 nucleotides: TGTGCCTGGAGTCCGGGGCTTACTAATGAAAAACTGTTTTTT. Its translation: CAWSPGLTNEKLFF. The full variable domain, rest sourced from reference TRBV30 and TRBJ1-4, is SQTIHQWPATLVQPVGSPLSLECTVEGTSNPNLYWYRQAAGRGLQLLFYSVGIGQISSEVPQNLSASRPQDRQFILSSKKLLLSDSGFYLCAWSPGLTNEKLFFGSGTQLSVL.

The DNA of the CDR3 is TGTGCTAGTGGCCGCGGGGGCGGTGGCTCCTACGAGCAGTACTTC. Its protein is CASGRGGGGSYEQYF. V is TRBV12-5 and J is TRBJ2-7, with D perhaps matching TRBD2 (7 bases). Germline CDR1 is LGHNT and CDR2 is FRNRAP. V dropped 6 bases and J dropped 0 bases, with 15 bases sitting between them. This CDR3 is built from 15 residues.

The gene calls are TRBV7-9 and TRBJ1-5; D is undetermined. The V gene's germline CDR1 is SEHNR and CDR2 FQNEAQ (reference sequence). There are 13 residues in the CDR3. V was shortened by 5 bases and J by 6 bases, with 11 bases between the two germline ends. CDR3 sequence reads: CASSPGRGQPQHF. In nucleotides, the CDR3 is TGTGCCAGCAGCCCCGGACGGGGTCAGCCCCAGCATTTT.

There are a few counts of this clone. V and J are TRBV7-9 and TRBJ2-4, with D possibly matching TRBD1 (5 bases). The CDR3 runs to 14 residues. With 3 bases removed from V and 8 bases from J, the gap between germline ends came to 14 bases. Germline V gene data show CDR1 as SEHNR and CDR2 as FQNEAQ (reference sequence). CDR3 sequence reads: CASSLGLQPDIQYF. CDR3 coding DNA: TGTGCCAGCAGCTTGGGGCTTCAACCGGACATTCAGTACTTC.

Only a few counts were recorded for this clone. The V call is TRBV19, the J call TRBJ1-5, with a possible D match to TRBD1 (6 bases). V lost 7 bases to trimming and J lost 9 bases, with 22 bases between them. This CDR3 has 15 residues. CDR1 is LNHDA and CDR2 is SQIVND in the germline V gene (reference sequence). The CDR3 coding sequence is TGTGCCAGTAAACCCCCAGGGGACCTCCAATGGCCCCAGCATTTT. Translating gives CASKPPGDLQWPQHF.

This clone was found a few times. The V gene is TRBV2, the J gene TRBJ2-2; 8 bases agree with TRBD1. Germline-derived CDR1 and CDR2 are SNHLY and FYNNEI. The J segment lost 5 bases and the V segment lost 9 bases, leaving 5 bases of the junction unmatched. The CDR3 contains 13 residues. CDR3 amino acids: CASSGQGTGELFF. CDR3 nucleotides: TGTGCCAGTTCTGGACAGGGTACCGGGGAGCTGTTTTTT.

The sample holds one count of this clone. The chain uses TRBV3-1 (or the pseudogene TRBV3-2) and TRBJ1-2; D gene ambiguous. V lost 0 bases to trimming and J lost 3 bases, with 5 bases between them. The CDR3 covers 13 residues. CDR1 is LGHDT and CDR2 is YNNKEL in the germline V gene (reference sequence). The CDR3 sequence: CASSQEMYYGYTF. The CDR3 nucleotides read TGTGCCAGCAGCCAAGAGATGTACTATGGCTACACCTTC.

This clone was detected once. The chain has TRBV7-3 and TRBJ2-2; 13 nucleotides line up with TRBD2. The CDR3 contains 16 residues. CDR1 is SGHTA and CDR2 is FQGTGA in the germline V gene. The V and J ends lost 5 bases and 4 bases, in that order; junction bases with no gene match: 4. The CDR3 DNA is TGTGCCAGCAGCCTCACTAGCGGGAGGGGCACCGGGGAGCTGTTTTTT. Its translation: CASSLTSGRGTGELFF.

This chain uses TRBV2 with TRBJ2-4, with a tentative D call TRBD2 (6 bases). The germline V gene has CDR1 SNHLY and CDR2 FYNNEI. CDR3 length: 14 residues. The ends were cut back, 7 bases at V and 7 bases at J, with 17 bases in the middle. DNA of the CDR3: TGTGCCAGCACGGTAGCGTTAAGCGGGAACATTCAGTACTTC. Translating it yields CASTVALSGNIQYF.

V is TRBV5-6 and J is TRBJ2-6; 8 bases agree with TRBD1. Looked up from germline, CDR1 is SGHDT and CDR2 is YYEEEE. The CDR3 has 18 residues. After removal of 2 bases from V and 4 bases from J, the junction contained 11 bases not matched to a gene. The CDR3 DNA reads as TGTGCCAGCAGCTTTCTGGACAGGGCTTTATCCGGGGCCAACGTCCTGACTTTC. It is translated as CASSFLDRALSGANVLTF.

The chain uses TRBV7-2 and TRBJ1-5; D gene uncertain. In germline, CDR1 is SGHTA, CDR2 FQGNSA. With 1 base removed from V and 2 bases from J, the gap between germline ends came to 9 bases. This CDR3 region has 15 residues. As DNA, the CDR3 is TGTGCCAGCAGCTTAGGGTCCATGGGCAATCAGCCCCAGCATTTT. The encoded protein is CASSLGSMGNQPQHF.

This clone has just one count. The V gene is TRBV19, the J gene TRBJ2-5; TRBD2 aligns across 7 bases. V dropped 3 bases and J dropped 2; count of bases not matched to a gene: 21. The CDR3 consists of 20 residues. Germline lookup yields CDR1 LNHDA and CDR2 SQIVND (reference sequence). DNA for the CDR3: TGTGCCAGTAGTATTCTCCCCCTTGGGGCGGGAGCCCTTGGACAAGAGACCCAGTACTTC. The encoded protein is CASSILPLGAGALGQETQYF.

The chain recombines TRBV6-4 with TRBJ1-6, with TRBD1 as a possible D gene (5 bases). Per germline, CDR1 MRHNA and CDR2 SNTAGT. The CDR3 length is 12 residues. Between the trimmed V and J ends, which lost 11 bases and 8 bases, there was a span of 13 bases. CDR3 sequence reads: CAGRIRDSPLHF. DNA for the CDR3: TGTGCCGGCCGGATCAGGGATTCACCCCTCCACTTT.

This sequence joins TRBV18 and TRBJ2-1; 13 positions agree with TRBD2. Per the germline V gene, CDR1 is KGHSH and CDR2 is LQKENI. The J segment lost 6 bases and the V segment lost 3 bases, leaving 5 bases of the junction unmatched. The CDR3 contains 16 residues. CDR3 in DNA: TGTGCCAGCTCACCGGGACTAGCGGGACGCCTCAATGAGCAGTTCTTC. Its translation is CASSPGLAGRLNEQFF.

The chain employs TRBV30 and TRBJ1-2, with unresolved D. The CDR3 totals 14 residues. CDR1 is GTSNPN and CDR2 is SVGIG in the germline V gene (reference sequence). V was cut by 5 bases and J by 4 bases, with 17 bases left in between. The CDR3 DNA reads as TGTGCCTGGCAATCAAGCTTTGTTCTCTATGGCTACACCTTC. Its translation: CAWQSSFVLYGYTF.

The chain's CDR3 is CASSRQGGYEQYF. DNA for the CDR3: TGTGCCAGCAGCCGACAGGGGGGCTACGAGCAGTACTTC. This chain links TRBV7-9 with TRBJ2-7, with 9 bases aligning to TRBD1. V trimming: 5 bases; J trimming: 3 bases; junction bases outside the gene matches: 2. From germline, CDR1 is SEHNR and CDR2 FQNEAQ (reference sequence). This CDR3 region has 13 residues.

The rearrangement joins TRBV5-5 to TRBJ2-3, with 7 bases that match TRBD2. CDR1 is SGHKS and CDR2 is YYEKEE in the germline V gene (reference sequence). The length of the CDR3 is 13 residues. The V segment lost 4 bases and the J segment 4 bases; nucleotides outside the gene matches: 3. CDR3: CASSVGLPDTQYF. CDR3 DNA: TGTGCCAGCAGCGTGGGACTACCAGATACGCAGTATTTT. The whole variable domain, remainder taken from reference TRBV5-5 and TRBJ2-3, is DAGVTQSPTHLIKTRGQQVTLRCSPISGHKSVSWYQQVLGQGPQFIFQYYEKEERGRGNFPDRFSARQFPNYSSELNVNALLLGDSALYLCASSVGLPDTQYFGPGTRLTVL.

On this clone: Different DNA sequences within this sample yield the same CDR3. V usage is TRBV5-6 and J usage is TRBJ1-2; 8 positions agree with TRBD1. V gave up 1 base and J gave up 1 base; unmatched junction bases: 3. The CDR3 consists of 15 residues. Germline V CDR1 and CDR2: SGHDT, YYEEEE. CDR3 in amino acids: CASSLQGQDNYGYTF. CDR3 nucleotide sequence: TGTGCCAGCAGCTTGCAGGGACAGGATAACTATGGCTACACCTTC.

The rearrangement joins TRBV18 to TRBJ2-7, with no clear D. This CDR3 is 15 amino acids long. Germline-derived CDR1 and CDR2 are KGHSH and LQKENI. Trimming removed 3 bases from V and 5 bases from J, with 17 bases in between. Here the CDR3 DNA reads TGTGCCAGCTCACCTGGGAACGCAATACCCCACGAGCAGTACTTC. As protein: CASSPGNAIPHEQYF.

The chain joins TRBV7-8 to TRBJ1-2, with 7 positions matching TRBD1. From germline, CDR1 is SGHVS and CDR2 FQNEAQ. CDR3 length: 18 amino acids. Losses at the gene ends were 5 bases for V and 8 bases for J; bases not matched to a gene: 23. This chain's CDR3 is CASSGSDREGALFGGYTF. In DNA, the CDR3 is TGTGCCAGCAGCGGCTCAGATAGAGAGGGGGCGCTTTTTGGAGGCTACACCTTC.

The chain carries TRBV2 and TRBJ1-2; D is unresolved. V gave up 9 bases and J gave up 8 bases, with 22 bases separating them. The length of the CDR3 is 14 residues. The germline V gene encodes CDR1 SNHLY and CDR2 FYNNEI. DNA for the CDR3: TGTGCCAGTATGCTAGGAAAGCCCGGGGAGGGCTACACCTTC. Translation gives CASMLGKPGEGYTF.

V gene TRBV7-2 combines with J gene TRBJ1-2; 10 nucleotides line up with TRBD1. CDR1 is SGHTA, CDR2 FQGNSA, per germline. V dropped 5 bases and J dropped 3; count of bases not matched to a gene: 3. This CDR3 is built from 14 residues. This CDR3 reads CASSPGTGDYGYTF. CDR3 coding DNA: TGTGCCAGCAGCCCCGGGACAGGGGACTATGGCTACACCTTC. Supplemented by reference TRBV7-2 and TRBJ1-2, the full variable domain reads GAGVSQSPSNKVTEKGKDVELRCDPISGHTALYWYRQSLGQGLEFLIYFQGNSAPDKSGLPSDRFSAERTGGSVSTLTIQRTQQEDSAVYLCASSPGTGDYGYTFGSGTRLTVV.

This clone was seen just once. This rearrangement joins TRBV12-3 or TRBV12-4 to TRBJ1-2; D remains ambiguous. With 2 bases removed from V and 7 bases from J, the gap between germline ends came to 11 bases. The length of the CDR3 is 13 residues. The CDR3 nucleotides are TGTGCCAGCAGTTTAAAGGCCCCGAGTGGCTACACCTTC. It encodes CASSLKAPSGYTF.

This clone was observed a handful of times. This chain links TRBV7-2 with TRBJ2-1; no firm D call. V lost 5 bases and J lost 6, with 5 bases in between. The length of the CDR3 is 11 residues. Germline V lookup: CDR1 SGHTA, CDR2 FQGNSA. In nucleotides, the CDR3 is TGTGCCAGCAGCCCAGTCAATGAGCAGTTCTTC. This gives the protein CASSPVNEQFF.

The chain carries TRBV3-1 (or the pseudogene TRBV3-2) and TRBJ1-5; possible D gene TRBD1, 6 bases. Germline V lookup: CDR1 LGHDT, CDR2 YNNKEL (reference sequence). V was pared by 1 base and J by 4 bases, with 17 bases between. The CDR3 sequence is 17 residues long. Here the CDR3 reads CASSQGPLGALNQPQHF. CDR3 bases: TGTGCCAGCAGCCAAGGTCCCTTGGGGGCTCTGAATCAGCCCCAGCATTTT.